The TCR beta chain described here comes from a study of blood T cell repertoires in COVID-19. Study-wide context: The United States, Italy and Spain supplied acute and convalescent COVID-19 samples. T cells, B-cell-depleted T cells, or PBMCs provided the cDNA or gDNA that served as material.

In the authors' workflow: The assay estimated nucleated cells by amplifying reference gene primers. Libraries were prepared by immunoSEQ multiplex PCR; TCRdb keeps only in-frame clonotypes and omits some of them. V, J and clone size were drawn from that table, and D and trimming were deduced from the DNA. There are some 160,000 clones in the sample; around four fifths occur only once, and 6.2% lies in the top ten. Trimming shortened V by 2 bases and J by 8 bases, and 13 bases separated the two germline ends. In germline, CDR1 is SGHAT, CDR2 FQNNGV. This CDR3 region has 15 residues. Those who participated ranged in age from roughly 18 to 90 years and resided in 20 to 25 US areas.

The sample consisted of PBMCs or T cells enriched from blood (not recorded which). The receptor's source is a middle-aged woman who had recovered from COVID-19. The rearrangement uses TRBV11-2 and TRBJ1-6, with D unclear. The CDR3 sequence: CASSLRGSEDSPLHF. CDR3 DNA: TGTGCCAGCAGCTTACGAGGAAGTGAAGATTCACCCCTCCACTTT.